One sample yielded the 30 T cell receptor beta chains listed below, sequenced in a study of blood T cell repertoires in COVID-19. Assay: immunoSEQ multiplex PCR; the TCRdb copy retains only in-frame clones and omits some. The table has fewer than 2,000 clones, 55% to 70% seen once. The material sequenced was peripheral blood. The receptors here all came from a man between 65 and 79 years old with active COVID-19.

The chain has TRBV6-5 and TRBJ2-7; 7 nucleotides line up with TRBD2. V was pared by 2 bases and J by 1 base, with 5 bases of the junction left unmatched. This CDR3 has 15 amino acids. Germline V CDR1 and CDR2: MNHEY, SVGAGI. CDR3 in amino acids: CASSYGGGESYEQYF. CDR3 nucleotides: TGTGCCAGCAGTTACGGGGGAGGGGAATCCTACGAGCAGTACTTC.

The rearrangement joins TRBV7-9 to TRBJ2-7; D is uncertain. This CDR3 spans 14 amino acids. Germline lookup yields CDR1 SEHNR and CDR2 FQNEAQ (reference sequence). Trimming stripped 1 base from V and 6 bases from J, with 13 bases between. CDR3 loop: CASSLVGFGAEQYF. As DNA, the CDR3 is TGTGCCAGCAGCTTAGTAGGTTTCGGAGCCGAGCAGTACTTC.

CDR3 nucleotide sequence: TGTGCCAGCAGCCAAGATATCAATCAGCCCCAGCATTTT. Translation gives CASSQDINQPQHF. The chain joins TRBV3-1 (or the pseudogene TRBV3-2) to TRBJ1-5; no clear D. The CDR3 is 13 amino acids. Trimming stripped 0 bases from V and 3 bases from J, with 3 bases between. Germline CDR1 LGHDT, CDR2 YNNKEL (reference sequence).

CDR3: CSAQPRTGRYGYTF. CDR3 sequence (DNA): TGCAGCGCGCAACCCCGGACAGGGAGGTATGGCTACACCTTC. V is TRBV29-1 and J is TRBJ1-2, with 8 bases that match TRBD1. Looked up from germline, CDR1 is SQVTM and CDR2 is ANQGSEA. V was clipped by 7 bases and J by 5 bases; unmatched bases: 12. The CDR3 length is 14 residues.

This clone appeared a few times. The rearrangement uses TRBV6-5 and TRBJ1-2, with a tentative D call TRBD1 (5 bases). The V and J ends lost 6 bases and 5 bases respectively, with 13 bases between them. The V gene's germline CDR1 is MNHEY and CDR2 SVGAGI. The CDR3 runs to 13 residues. CDR3 loop: CASSQGEGYGYTF. The CDR3 nucleotides read TGTGCCAGCAGCCAAGGGGAGGGGTATGGCTACACCTTC.

The sample holds one count of this clone. The V call is TRBV27, the J call TRBJ2-1, with D unresolved. Trimming removed 6 bases at V and 2 bases at J, with 11 bases between. Germline CDR1 reads MNHEY; CDR2 reads SMNVEV (reference sequence). CDR3 length equals 14 residues. The CDR3 DNA reads as TGTGCCAGCAGCTCGGAGCCGCCCTACAATGAGCAGTTCTTC. Amino acid sequence: CASSSEPPYNEQFF.

CDR3 nucleotides: TGTGCCAGCACCCGGGGGTACACAGATACGCAGTATTTT. It codes for CASTRGYTDTQYF. This chain uses TRBV5-6 with TRBJ2-3, with D tentatively TRBD2 (6 bases). Trimming took 6 bases from V and 2 from J, leaving 10 bases between them. CDR1 and CDR2 from the germline V gene are SGHDT and YYEEEE. CDR3 length equals 13 residues.

The chain combines TRBV7-2 with TRBJ2-2, with D possibly TRBD2 on 6 matching bases. The V end lost 2 bases, the J end lost 5 bases, and 12 bases lay between the germline ends. CDR1 SGHTA and CDR2 FQGNSA come from the germline V gene. This CDR3 is 15 amino acids long. The CDR3 loop reads CASSLQSAGTGELFF. The CDR3 nucleotides read TGTGCCAGCAGCTTACAGAGCGCGGGAACCGGGGAGCTGTTTTTT.

The chain combines TRBV5-1 with TRBJ2-1; 14 positions match TRBD2. The CDR3 extends over 16 amino acids. The J segment lost 7 bases and the V segment lost 4 bases, leaving 7 bases of the junction unmatched. CDR1 and CDR2 (germline): SGHRS, YFSETQ. CDR3 in amino acids: CASSGTSGGGVNEQFF. CDR3 coding DNA: TGCGCCAGCAGCGGGACTAGCGGGGGTGGTGTAAATGAGCAGTTCTTC.

The chain recombines TRBV5-5 with TRBJ1-1, with 8 positions matching TRBD1. The V segment lost 2 bases and the J segment 5 bases; nucleotides outside the gene matches: 8. The CDR3 is made up of 15 amino acids. Germline CDR1 reads SGHKS; CDR2 reads YYEKEE (reference sequence). The CDR3 nucleotides are TGTGCCAGCAGCTTTAGACAGGGGAAGAGGACTGAAGCTTTCTTT. This translates into CASSFRQGKRTEAFF.

The chain combines TRBV25-1 with TRBJ2-7; 7 bases map to TRBD1. Germline assignment: CDR1 MGHDK and CDR2 SYGVNS. V gave up 4 bases and J gave up 11 bases; unmatched junction bases: 5. The length of the CDR3 is 11 residues. In DNA, the CDR3 is TGTGCCAGCAGTGGACGGGACAGAAAGTACTTC. It translates to CASSGRDRKYF.

Points on this clone: This sample also contains other DNA sequences that code for the same CDR3. The chain joins TRBV14 to TRBJ1-1; the match to TRBD1 covers 9 bases. V lost 5 bases to trimming and J lost 4 bases; unmatched junction nucleotides: 2. The CDR3 contains 13 residues. Germline loops: CDR1 SGHDN, CDR2 FVKESK. CDR3 bases: TGTGCCAGCAGCTTGACAGGGGGCACTGAAGCTTTCTTT. This sequence encodes CASSLTGGTEAFF.

The chain links TRBV7-8 to TRBJ1-1, with 8 bases fitting TRBD1. CDR1 is SGHVS and CDR2 is FQNEAQ in the germline V gene. The CDR3 has 14 amino acids. V lost 4 bases and J lost 4; bases outside the gene matches: 5. CDR3 sequence reads: CASSSGQEITEAFF. In DNA, the CDR3 is TGTGCCAGCAGCTCGGGACAGGAGATCACTGAAGCTTTCTTT.

This sequence joins TRBV4-2 and TRBJ2-2; 9 bases agree with TRBD2. V dropped 0 bases and J dropped 9; count of bases not matched to a gene: 8. This CDR3 is 16 amino acids long. CDR1 and CDR2 (germline): LGHNA, YNFKEQ. Here the CDR3 DNA reads TGTGCCAGCAGCCAAGATTTGGCGGGAGGGGGCCGGGAGCTGTTTTTT. Its protein is CASSQDLAGGGRELFF.

This clone qualifies as large. This chain links TRBV7-8 with TRBJ1-1; tentatively, D is TRBD1 (5 bases). The V end was cut by 2 bases, the J end by 7 bases, with 14 bases between. This CDR3 has 14 residues. CDR1 and CDR2 (germline): SGHVS, FQNEAQ. DNA of the CDR3: TGTGCCAGCAGCTTACAAGAGCCGGGACTTGAAGCTTTCTTT. Its translation is CASSLQEPGLEAFF.

The chain uses TRBV6-5 and TRBJ1-2, with TRBD1 matching 9 bases. Germline values: CDR1 MNHEY, CDR2 SVGAGI. This CDR3 spans 15 amino acids. J was trimmed by 4 bases and V by 6 bases; bases with no gene match: 9. The CDR3 region has the DNA TGTGCCAGCAGCCCGGGACAGGGCCCAATCTATGGCTACACCTTC. Its translation is CASSPGQGPIYGYTF.

CDR3 bases: TGCGCCAGCAGTGACAGGAACTACAATGAGCAGTTCTTC. Translation: CASSDRNYNEQFF. The V and J genes are TRBV5-1 and TRBJ2-1; a weak D match, TRBD1 (6 bases). Germline V CDR1 and CDR2: SGHRS, YFSETQ. Trimming removed 5 bases from V and 3 bases from J, with 9 bases in between. This CDR3 is 13 amino acids long. The complete variable domain, with remaining parts taken from reference TRBV5-1 and TRBJ2-1, reads KAGVTQTPRYLIKTRGQQVTLSCSPISGHRSVSWYQQTPGQGLQFLFEYFSETQRNKGNFPGRFSGRQFSNSRSEMNVSTLELGDSALYLCASSDRNYNEQFFGPGTRLTVL.

This clone has just a few counts. V is TRBV10-1 and J is TRBJ2-1; TRBD2 matches at 7 bases. This CDR3 region has 14 residues. The V segment lost 4 bases and the J segment 6 bases; nucleotides outside the gene matches: 6. Germline values: CDR1 WNHNN, CDR2 SYGVQD (reference sequence). This CDR3 is CASSVSGVGNEQFF. The DNA of the CDR3 is TGCGCCAGCAGTGTGAGCGGGGTTGGCAATGAGCAGTTCTTC.

The chain links TRBV5-1 to TRBJ2-2; TRBD2 matches 10 bases. Germline CDR1 reads SGHRS; CDR2 reads YFSETQ. The CDR3 is 16 residues long. J lost 13 bases, V lost 4 bases, and 16 bases had no gene match. The CDR3, as DNA: TGCGCCAGCAGCGCGGGGACTAGCGCCGACCGGGGAGGGCTGTTTTTT. It encodes CASSAGTSADRGGLFF.

Only one count was recorded for this clone. The rearrangement joins TRBV27 to TRBJ2-1, with TRBD2 matching 15 bases. There are 20 residues in the CDR3. V was clipped by 5 bases and J by 5 bases; unmatched bases: 16. Germline CDR1 and CDR2: MNHEY and SMNVEV (reference sequence). The CDR3 reads CASSGGTSGRTPQDNNEQFF. CDR3 in DNA: TGTGCCAGCAGTGGGGGGACTAGCGGGAGGACCCCCCAAGACAACAATGAGCAGTTCTTC.

This clone was counted a single time. The chain uses TRBV13 and TRBJ2-1, with 8 bases lining up with TRBD2. J was trimmed by 1 base and V by 5 bases; bases with no gene match: 7. Germline V lookup: CDR1 PRHDT, CDR2 FYEKMQ (reference sequence). The CDR3 loop spans 16 amino acids. The CDR3 is CASSKSGGGSYNEQFF. For the CDR3, the DNA is TGTGCCAGCAGCAAGAGCGGGGGTGGTTCCTACAATGAGCAGTTCTTC.

This chain connects TRBV15 to TRBJ1-6, with D unclear. CDR1 is LNHNV, CDR2 YYDKDF, per germline (reference sequence). Trimming left V 5 bases short and J 8 bases short, with 16 bases between. The length of the CDR3 is 15 residues. CDR3 DNA sequence: TGTGCCACCAGCGGGGAAGGGAGTGCGGATTCACCCCTCCACTTT. It encodes CATSGEGSADSPLHF. The full variable domain, completed using reference TRBV15 and TRBJ1-6, is DAMVIQNPRYQVTQFGKPVTLSCSQTLNHNVMYWYQQKSSQAPKLLFHYYDKDFNNEADTPDNFQSRRPNTSFCFLDIRSPGLGDTAMYLCATSGEGSADSPLHFGNGTRLTVT.

The chain recombines TRBV24-1 with TRBJ1-1; D gene uncertain. V gave up 8 bases and J gave up 2 bases, with 5 bases separating them. The CDR3 sequence is 11 residues long. CDR1 and CDR2 (germline): KGHDR, SFDVKD. The CDR3 DNA reads TGTGCCACCATGAGTAACACTGAAGCTTTCTTT. Encoded protein: CATMSNTEAFF.

This chain connects TRBV6-2 or TRBV6-3 to TRBJ2-1; D may be TRBD2 (6 bases). V lost 5 bases to trimming and J lost 13 bases, with 12 bases between them. From germline, CDR1 is MNHEY and CDR2 SVGEGT. The CDR3 has 11 residues. The CDR3 nucleotides read TGTGCCAGCAGTCCGGGGACTCTCCAGTTCTTC. Its translation is CASSPGTLQFF.

The gene calls are TRBV4-2 and TRBJ1-4, with D tentatively TRBD1 (5 bases). The V end lost 1 base, the J end lost 0 bases, and 9 bases lay between the germline ends. CDR1 and CDR2 (germline): LGHNA, YNFKEQ. The CDR3 extends over 16 amino acids. The CDR3 region is CASSQGQRATNEKLFF. The DNA of the CDR3 is TGTGCCAGCAGCCAAGGACAGCGTGCAACTAATGAAAAACTGTTTTTT.

J is TRBJ2-3 and V is TRBV14; the D gene is possibly TRBD2 (5 bases). Per the germline V gene, CDR1 is SGHDN and CDR2 is FVKESK. The CDR3 length is 17 residues. The V and J ends lost 0 bases and 4 bases respectively, with 17 bases between them. The CDR3 nucleotides are TGTGCCAGCAGCCAAGATTGGGTCCTAGCCGGGCCAGATACGCAGTATTTT. It codes for CASSQDWVLAGPDTQYF.

The chain has TRBV4-1 and TRBJ2-1; the D gene is possibly TRBD1 (6 bases). Trimming shortened V by 0 bases and J by 8 bases, and 11 bases separated the two germline ends. CDR3 length: 14 residues. Germline V CDR1 and CDR2: MGHRA, YSYEKL. The CDR3 spells CASSQDQPGDEQFF. Here the CDR3 DNA reads TGCGCCAGCAGCCAAGATCAACCAGGGGATGAGCAGTTCTTC.

The chain recombines TRBV7-2 with TRBJ1-2; 9 nucleotides match TRBD1. Germline-derived CDR1 and CDR2 are SGHTA and FQGNSA. Trimming removed 5 bases from V and 3 bases from J; junction bases left unmatched: 7. The CDR3 length is 15 residues. The DNA of the CDR3 is TGTGCCAGCAGCCGCCAGGGACAGGGAGACTATGGCTACACCTTC. Residues: CASSRQGQGDYGYTF.

This clone was seen a handful of times. V is TRBV7-8 and J is TRBJ2-7; D might be TRBD2 (6 bases). Germline CDR1 SGHVS, CDR2 FQNEAQ. CDR3 length: 19 amino acids. The germline V and J ends were trimmed by 2 bases and 3 bases, with 26 bases remaining between them. The CDR3 coding sequence is TGTGCCAGCAGCTTATTTGTGTTCCGGGGCTCAGGGCGGGGCTACGAGCAGTACTTC. This codes for CASSLFVFRGSGRGYEQYF.

J is TRBJ2-3 and V is TRBV6-1; TRBD1 agrees at 8 bases. There are 17 residues in the CDR3. Germline CDR1 reads MNHNS; CDR2 reads SASEGT. The ends lost 2 bases at V and 6 bases at J; junction bases unmatched: 13. In DNA form, the CDR3 reads TGTGCCAGCAGTGAATCGTGGTTTGGACAGGGAACGGATACGCAGTATTTT. This sequence encodes CASSESWFGQGTDTQYF.